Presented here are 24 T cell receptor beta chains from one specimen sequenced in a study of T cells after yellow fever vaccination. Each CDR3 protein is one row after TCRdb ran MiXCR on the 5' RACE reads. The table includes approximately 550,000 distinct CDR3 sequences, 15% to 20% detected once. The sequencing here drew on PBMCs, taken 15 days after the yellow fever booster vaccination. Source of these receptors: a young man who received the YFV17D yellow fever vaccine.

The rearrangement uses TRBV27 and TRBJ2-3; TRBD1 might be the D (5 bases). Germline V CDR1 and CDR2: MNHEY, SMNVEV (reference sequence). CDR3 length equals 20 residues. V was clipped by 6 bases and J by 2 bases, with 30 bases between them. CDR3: CASSRTQGILDPVSTDTQYF. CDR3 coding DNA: TGTGCCAGCAGCCGCACCCAGGGTATCCTGGATCCGGTCTCCACAGATACGCAGTATTTT.

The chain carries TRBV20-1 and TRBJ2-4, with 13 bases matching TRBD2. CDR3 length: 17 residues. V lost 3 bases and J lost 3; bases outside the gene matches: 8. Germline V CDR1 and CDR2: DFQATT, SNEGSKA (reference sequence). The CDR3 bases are TGCAGTGCTAGGCTACTAGCGGGAGGGCCCGGCAAAAACATTCAGTACTTC. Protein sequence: CSARLLAGGPGKNIQYF.

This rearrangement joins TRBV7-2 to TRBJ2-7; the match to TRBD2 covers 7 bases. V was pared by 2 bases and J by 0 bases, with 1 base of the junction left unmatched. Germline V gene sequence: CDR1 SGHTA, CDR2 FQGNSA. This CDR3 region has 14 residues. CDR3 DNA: TGTGCCAGCAGCTTACTAGCGGCCTCCTACGAGCAGTACTTC. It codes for CASSLLAASYEQYF.

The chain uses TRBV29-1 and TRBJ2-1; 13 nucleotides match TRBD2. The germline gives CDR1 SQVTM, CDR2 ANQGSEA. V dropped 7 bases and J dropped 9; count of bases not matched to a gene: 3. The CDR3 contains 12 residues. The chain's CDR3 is CSEGTSGTEQFF. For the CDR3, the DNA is TGCAGCGAAGGGACTAGCGGGACTGAGCAGTTCTTC.

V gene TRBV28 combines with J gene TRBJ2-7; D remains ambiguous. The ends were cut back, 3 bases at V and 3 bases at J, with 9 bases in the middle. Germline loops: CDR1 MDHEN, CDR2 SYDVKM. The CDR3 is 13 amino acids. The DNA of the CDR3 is TGTGCCAGCAGTTTGTCTCTTGGCTACGAGCAGTACTTC. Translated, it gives CASSLSLGYEQYF.

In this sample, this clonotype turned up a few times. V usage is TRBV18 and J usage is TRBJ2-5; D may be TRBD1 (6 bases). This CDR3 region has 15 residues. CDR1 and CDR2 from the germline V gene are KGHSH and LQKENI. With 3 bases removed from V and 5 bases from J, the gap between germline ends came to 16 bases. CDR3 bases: TGTGCCAGCTCACCTGGAACAGGGTTGAAGGAGACCCAGTACTTC. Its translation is CASSPGTGLKETQYF.

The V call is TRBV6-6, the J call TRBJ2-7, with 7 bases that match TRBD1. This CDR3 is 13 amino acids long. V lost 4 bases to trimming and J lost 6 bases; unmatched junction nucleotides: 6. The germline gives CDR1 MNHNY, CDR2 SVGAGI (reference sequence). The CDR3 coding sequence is TGTGCCAGCAGTTGGGACAGACCGGCCGAGCAGTACTTC. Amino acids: CASSWDRPAEQYF.

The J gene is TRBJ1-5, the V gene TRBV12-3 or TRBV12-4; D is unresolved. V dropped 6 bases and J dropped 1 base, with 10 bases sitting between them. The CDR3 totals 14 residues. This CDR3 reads CASSPTESNQPQHF. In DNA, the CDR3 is TGTGCCAGCAGCCCGACCGAGAGCAATCAGCCCCAGCATTTT.

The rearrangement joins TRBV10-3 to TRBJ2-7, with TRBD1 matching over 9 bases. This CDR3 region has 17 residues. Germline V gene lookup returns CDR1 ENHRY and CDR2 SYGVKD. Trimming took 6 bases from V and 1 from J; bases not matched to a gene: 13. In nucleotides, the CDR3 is TGTGCCATCAGAACCTCACACGGGACAGGGTCGTCCTACGAGCAGTACTTC. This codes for CAIRTSHGTGSSYEQYF.

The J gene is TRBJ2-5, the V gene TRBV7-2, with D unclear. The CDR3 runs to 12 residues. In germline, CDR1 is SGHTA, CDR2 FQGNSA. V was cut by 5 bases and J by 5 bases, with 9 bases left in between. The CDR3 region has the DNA TGTGCCAGCAGCCCCTACCGGGAGACCCAGTACTTC. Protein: CASSPYRETQYF.

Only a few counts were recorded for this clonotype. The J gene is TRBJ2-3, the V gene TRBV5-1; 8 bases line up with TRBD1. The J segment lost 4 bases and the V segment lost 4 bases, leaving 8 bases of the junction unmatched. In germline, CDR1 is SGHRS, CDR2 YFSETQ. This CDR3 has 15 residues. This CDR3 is CASSPGQGRADTQYF. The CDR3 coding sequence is TGCGCCAGCAGCCCTGGACAGGGTCGCGCAGATACGCAGTATTTT.

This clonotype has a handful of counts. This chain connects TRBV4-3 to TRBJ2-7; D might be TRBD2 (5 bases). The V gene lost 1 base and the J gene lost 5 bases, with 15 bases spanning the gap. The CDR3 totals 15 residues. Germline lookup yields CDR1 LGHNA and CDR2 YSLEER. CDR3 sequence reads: CASSQGVGVINEQYF. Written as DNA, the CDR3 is TGCGCCAGCAGCCAAGGAGTGGGAGTAATCAACGAGCAGTACTTC.

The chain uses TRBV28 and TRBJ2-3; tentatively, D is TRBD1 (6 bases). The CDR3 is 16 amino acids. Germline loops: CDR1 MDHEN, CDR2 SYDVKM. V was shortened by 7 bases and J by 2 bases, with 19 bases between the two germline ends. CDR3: CASTSPHYRDTDTQYF. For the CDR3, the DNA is TGTGCCAGCACCTCTCCTCACTACAGGGACACAGATACGCAGTATTTT.

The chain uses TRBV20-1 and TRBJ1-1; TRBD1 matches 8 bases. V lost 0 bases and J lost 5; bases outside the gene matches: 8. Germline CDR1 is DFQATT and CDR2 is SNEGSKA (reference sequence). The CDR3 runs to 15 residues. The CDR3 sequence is CSARDKDRAGTEAFF. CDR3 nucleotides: TGCAGTGCTAGAGATAAGGACAGGGCGGGAACTGAAGCTTTCTTT.

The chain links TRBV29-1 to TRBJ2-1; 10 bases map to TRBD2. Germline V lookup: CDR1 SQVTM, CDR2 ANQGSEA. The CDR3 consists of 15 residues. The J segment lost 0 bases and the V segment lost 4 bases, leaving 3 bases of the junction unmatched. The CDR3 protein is CSVASGGSSYNEQFF. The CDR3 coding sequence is TGCAGCGTTGCTAGCGGGGGTAGCTCCTACAATGAGCAGTTCTTC.

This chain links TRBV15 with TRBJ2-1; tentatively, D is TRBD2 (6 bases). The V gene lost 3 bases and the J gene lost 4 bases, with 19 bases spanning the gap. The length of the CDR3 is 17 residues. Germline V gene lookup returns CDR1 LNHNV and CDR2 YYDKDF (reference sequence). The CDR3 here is CATSSTLTGASYNEQFF. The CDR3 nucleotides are TGTGCCACCAGCAGTACCCTGACGGGAGCCTCTTACAATGAGCAGTTCTTC.

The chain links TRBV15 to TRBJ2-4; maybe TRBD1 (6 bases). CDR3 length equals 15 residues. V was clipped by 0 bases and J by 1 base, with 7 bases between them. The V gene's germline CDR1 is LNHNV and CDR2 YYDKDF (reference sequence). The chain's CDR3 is CATSRERGAKNIQYF. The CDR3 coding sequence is TGTGCCACCAGCAGAGAGAGGGGGGCCAAAAACATTCAGTACTTC.

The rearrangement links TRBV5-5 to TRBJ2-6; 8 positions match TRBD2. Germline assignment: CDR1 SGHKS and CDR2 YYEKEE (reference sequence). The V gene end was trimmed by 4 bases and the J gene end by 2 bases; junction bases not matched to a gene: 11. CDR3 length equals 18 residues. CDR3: CASSASPGGATGANVLTF. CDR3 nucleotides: TGTGCCAGCAGCGCGTCCCCCGGGGGGGCGACTGGGGCCAACGTCCTGACTTTC. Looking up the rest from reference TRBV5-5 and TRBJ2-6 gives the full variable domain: DAGVTQSPTHLIKTRGQQVTLRCSPISGHKSVSWYQQVLGQGPQFIFQYYEKEERGRGNFPDRFSARQFPNYSSELNVNALLLGDSALYLCASSASPGGATGANVLTFGAGSRLTVL.

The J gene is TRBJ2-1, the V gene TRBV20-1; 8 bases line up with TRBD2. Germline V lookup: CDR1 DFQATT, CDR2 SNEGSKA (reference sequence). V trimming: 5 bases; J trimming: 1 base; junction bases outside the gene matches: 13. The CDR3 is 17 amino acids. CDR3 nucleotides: TGCAGTGCTGCCGGTCGGGGGGGGCCGAGGTCCTACAATGAGCAGTTCTTC. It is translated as CSAAGRGGPRSYNEQFF.

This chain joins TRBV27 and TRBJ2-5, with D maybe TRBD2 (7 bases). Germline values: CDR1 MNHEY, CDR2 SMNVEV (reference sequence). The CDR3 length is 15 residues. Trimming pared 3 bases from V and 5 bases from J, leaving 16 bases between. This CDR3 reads CASSFRGGPWETQYF. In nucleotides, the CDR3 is TGTGCCAGCAGTTTCAGGGGAGGGCCGTGGGAGACCCAGTACTTC.

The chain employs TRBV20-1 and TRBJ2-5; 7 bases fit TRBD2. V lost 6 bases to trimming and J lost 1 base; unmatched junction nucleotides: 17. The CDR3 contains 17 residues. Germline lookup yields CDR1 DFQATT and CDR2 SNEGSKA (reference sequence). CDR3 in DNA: TGCAGTGCCACAATTAGCGGGCATCTCCGTATCCAAGAGACCCAGTACTTC. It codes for CSATISGHLRIQETQYF.

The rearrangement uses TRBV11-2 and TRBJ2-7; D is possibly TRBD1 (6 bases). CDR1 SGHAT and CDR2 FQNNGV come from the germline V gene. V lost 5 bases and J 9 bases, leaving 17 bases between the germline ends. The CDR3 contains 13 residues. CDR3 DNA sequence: TGTGCCAGCAGCCCGAGACAGGTCCCTTTGCAGTACTTC. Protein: CASSPRQVPLQYF.

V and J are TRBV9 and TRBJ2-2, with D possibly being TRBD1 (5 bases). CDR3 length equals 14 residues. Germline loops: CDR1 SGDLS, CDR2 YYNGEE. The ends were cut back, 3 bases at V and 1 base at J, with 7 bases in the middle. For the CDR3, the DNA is TGTGCCAGCAGCGGACAGCGGAACACCGGGGAGCTGTTTTTT. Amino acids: CASSGQRNTGELFF.

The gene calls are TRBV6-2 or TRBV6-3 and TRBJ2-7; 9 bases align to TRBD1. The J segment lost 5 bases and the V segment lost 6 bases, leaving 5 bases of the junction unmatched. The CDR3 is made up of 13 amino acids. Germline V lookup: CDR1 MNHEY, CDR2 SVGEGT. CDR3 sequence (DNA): TGTGCCAGCAGCCAAACAGGGGGCAACGAGCAGTACTTC. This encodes CASSQTGGNEQYF.